This TCR beta chain was retrieved from a study of CD8 T cells in ankylosing spondylitis. On this clonotype: The antigen is not known.

Whole-study findings and limits: Earlier authors reported some of these motif variants in reactive arthritis synovial fluid and blood. Seven to nine highly homologous variants made up a TCR beta motif that seemed to typify ankylosing spondylitis blood.

Using its own MiXCR run on the 5' RACE reads, TCRdb lists one record per CDR3 protein. The table shows about 400,000 distinct CDR3 sequences, with about 22% occurring only once. This TCR derives from a male donor with ankylosing spondylitis. Sequenced input: blood, either unsorted or a sorted T cell fraction (not recorded which).

The DNA for the CDR3 is TGTGCCAGCAGCTTAGCCCCTCCTCGGGCTGGAACAGATACGCAGTATTTT. Translation: CASSLAPPRAGTDTQYF. J is TRBJ2-3 and V is TRBV7-2; D not certain. Per germline, CDR1 SGHTA and CDR2 FQGNSA. Trimming took off 0 bases at V and 3 bases at J, with 16 bases between the two ends. CDR3 size: 17 residues.